This T cell receptor (beta chain) was sequenced for a study of human thymus T cells. Study results and limitations: Highly overlapping thymic repertoires among unrelated individuals were reported in related research.

Resections removed during corrective heart surgery provided the thymus tissue used. Healthy Finnish infants undergoing corrective surgery for congenital heart defects were the donors. The CDR3 loop spans 15 amino acids. Trimming cost V 4 bases and J 0 bases; bases outside gene matches: 3. From germline, CDR1 is PRHDT and CDR2 FYEKMQ (reference sequence). As concerns this clone: The antigen remains undetermined.

TCRdb's copy holds only in-frame clones and misses some; the assay was immunoSEQ multiplex PCR. The data hold fewer than 90,000 clones, with roughly 97% observed a single time. This chain joins TRBV13 and TRBJ2-1; 7 bases align to TRBD2. Sequencing used thymus tissue. This TCR was sampled from a boy in the first two years of life with a congenital heart defect but otherwise immunologically healthy. The DNA of the CDR3 is TGTGCCAGCAGCTACCTAGCGGACTCCTACAATGAGCAGTTCTTC. It yields the protein CASSYLADSYNEQFF.